One sample yielded the 6 T cell receptor beta chains listed below, sequenced in a study of somatic mutations in cytotoxic T cells in rheumatoid arthritis (dated by TCRdb to about 2017). Library generation was performed with the immunoSEQ multiplex PCR assay. The table comes from immuneACCESS by way of TCRdb, which keeps in-frame sequences with V and J called. Part of the clones is missing from these tables; in studies checked, under half for an unresolved V gene and the rest for unknown reasons. This sample lists approximately 9,800 clones; about four fifths were detected once. Of the sample, approximately 20% is held by the ten largest clones. Input material: CD8+ T cells sorted from blood. These receptors all come from a woman aged 45-65 years in good health.

The chain employs TRBV13 and TRBJ2-7; 10 nucleotides match TRBD2. Germline V CDR1 and CDR2: PRHDT, FYEKMQ (reference sequence). The CDR3 is 14 amino acids. Germline trimming cut 5 bases from V and 2 bases from J; bases unmatched to any gene: 3. The CDR3 region is CASSPGLAAYEQYF. The CDR3 DNA reads as TGTGCCAGCAGCCCAGGACTAGCGGCCTACGAGCAGTACTTC.

This chain connects TRBV4-3 to TRBJ2-3; 9 bases agree with TRBD1. J gave up 8 bases and V 0 bases, and 9 bases lay outside the gene matches. The CDR3 runs 16 residues. CDR1 and CDR2 from the germline V gene are LGHNA and YSLEER. Here the CDR3 DNA reads TGCGCCAGCAGCCAAGATCGGGGACAGGGTTCAAGTACGCAGTATTTT. Amino acids: CASSQDRGQGSSTQYF.

Only a few counts were recorded for this clone. The rearrangement uses TRBV6-4 and TRBJ2-5; the D is unclear. The V gene lost 2 bases and the J gene lost 9 bases, with 7 bases spanning the gap. The length of the CDR3 is 11 residues. Per germline, CDR1 MRHNA and CDR2 SNTAGT. For the CDR3, the DNA is TGTGCCAGCAGTGACCCAATTTCCCAGTACTTC. Protein sequence: CASSDPISQYF.

The gene calls are TRBV5-8 and TRBJ2-7, with a tentative D call TRBD1 (5 bases). The CDR3 extends over 14 amino acids. The V and J ends lost 4 bases and 4 bases respectively, with 15 bases between them. The germline V gene encodes CDR1 SGHTS and CDR2 YDEGEE. CDR3 protein: CASSVRQGIYEQYF. DNA for the CDR3: TGTGCCAGCAGCGTCCGGCAGGGAATTTACGAGCAGTACTTC.

The genes are TRBV27 and TRBJ2-7, with D possibly matching TRBD1 (5 bases). V was pared by 6 bases and J by 1 base, with 13 bases between. Germline CDR1 reads MNHEY; CDR2 reads SMNVEV (reference sequence). The CDR3 is made up of 14 amino acids. CDR3 coding DNA: TGTGCCAGCAGGGAGTCACAGGAGTCCTACGAGCAGTACTTC. Its translation is CASRESQESYEQYF.

This clone was seen a handful of times. The V call is TRBV6-1, the J call TRBJ2-3; TRBD1 aligns across 11 bases. This CDR3 has 15 amino acids. Germline assignment: CDR1 MNHNS and CDR2 SASEGT. The ends lost 1 base at V and 4 bases at J; junction bases unmatched: 1. CDR3 sequence reads: CASSEGTGGADTQYF. For the CDR3, the DNA is TGTGCCAGCAGTGAAGGGACAGGGGGCGCAGATACGCAGTATTTT.